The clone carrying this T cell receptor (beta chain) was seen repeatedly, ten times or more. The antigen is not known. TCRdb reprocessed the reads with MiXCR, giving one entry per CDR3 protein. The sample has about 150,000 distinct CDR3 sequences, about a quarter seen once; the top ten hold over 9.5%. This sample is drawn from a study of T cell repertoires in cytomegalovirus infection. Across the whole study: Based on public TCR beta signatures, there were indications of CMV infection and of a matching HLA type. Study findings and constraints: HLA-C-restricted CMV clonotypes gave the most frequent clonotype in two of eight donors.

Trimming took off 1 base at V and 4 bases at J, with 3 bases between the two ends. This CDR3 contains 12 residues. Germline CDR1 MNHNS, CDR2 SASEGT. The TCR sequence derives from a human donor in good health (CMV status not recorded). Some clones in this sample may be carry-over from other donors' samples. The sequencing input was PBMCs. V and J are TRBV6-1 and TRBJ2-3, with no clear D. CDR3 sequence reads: CASSEGADTQYF. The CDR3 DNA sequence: TGTGCCAGCAGTGAAGGTGCAGATACGCAGTATTTT.